The clone carrying this T cell receptor beta chain has a single count. This specimen belongs to a study of blood T cell repertoires in COVID-19. For the study at large: There were acute and convalescent COVID-19 samples, and they came from the United States, Italy and Spain. From T cells, B-cell-depleted T cells, or PBMCs came the material, which was cDNA or gDNA.

The authors' processing: How many nucleated cells were present was estimated from reference gene primer amplification. TCRdb's copy holds only in-frame clones and misses some; the assay was immunoSEQ multiplex PCR. V and J calls and clone size follow that table, whereas D and trimming were derived from the DNA. Found here are 150,000 to 200,000 clones, around 87% of them singletons; the top ten hold 0.62%. V lost 2 bases and J lost 8; bases outside the gene matches: 7. Germline V gene data show CDR1 as KGHDR and CDR2 as SFDVKD. CDR3 size: 15 residues. This sequence originates from a man between 50 and 59 years old with acute or convalescent COVID-19. The chain recombines TRBV24-1 with TRBJ2-1; 8 bases line up with TRBD1. Sequenced input: peripheral blood. Here the CDR3 reads CATSDSVTGADEQFF. Here the CDR3 DNA reads TGTGCCACCAGTGATTCTGTGACAGGGGCCGATGAGCAGTTCTTC.